What follows are 7 T cell receptor beta chains derived from one specimen sequenced in a study of blood T cell repertoires in COVID-19. The method was immunoSEQ multiplex PCR; TCRdb's version includes in-frame clones alone and lacks a portion of them. This sample carries about 330,000 clones, over 75% of them seen once, and the ten largest clones take 3.5% to 4.5%. The sequenced material came from peripheral blood. The receptors originated from a woman between 50 and 59 years old with active or convalescent COVID-19.

This clone was picked up one time. This specimen includes other DNA sequences encoding the same CDR3. The rearrangement uses TRBV5-1 and TRBJ1-1; no reliable D call. The V and J ends lost 2 bases and 2 bases respectively, with 10 bases between them. CDR3 length equals 14 residues. Germline assignment: CDR1 SGHRS and CDR2 YFSETQ. The CDR3 sequence: CASSLATANTEAFF. The DNA of the CDR3 is TGCGCCAGCAGCTTAGCCACAGCCAACACTGAAGCTTTCTTT.

The chain uses TRBV7-2 and TRBJ2-3, with D possibly being TRBD2 (7 bases). V was trimmed by 1 base and J by 4 bases, leaving 18 bases between them. The germline V gene has CDR1 SGHTA and CDR2 FQGNSA. This CDR3 has 17 amino acids. DNA of the CDR3: TGTGCCAGCAGCTTAGGGGGCGGGGGACAAGGACCAGATACGCAGTATTTT. Translated: CASSLGGGGQGPDTQYF. The entire variable domain, with the rest obtained from reference TRBV7-2 and TRBJ2-3, is as follows: GAGVSQSPSNKVTEKGKDVELRCDPISGHTALYWYRQSLGQGLEFLIYFQGNSAPDKSGLPSDRFSAERTGGSVSTLTIQRTQQEDSAVYLCASSLGGGGQGPDTQYFGPGTRLTVL.

The chain couples TRBV19 to TRBJ1-5, with 7 bases identical to TRBD1. The V gene end was trimmed by 6 bases and the J gene end by 4 bases; junction bases not matched to a gene: 9. CDR1 is LNHDA and CDR2 is SQIVND in the germline V gene (reference sequence). There are 15 residues in the CDR3. The CDR3 DNA follows: TGTGCCAGTAGCCCGGGGTGGGACAGAAATCAGCCCCAGCATTTT. It yields the protein CASSPGWDRNQPQHF.

This clone appeared a few times. This chain links TRBV12-3 or TRBV12-4 with TRBJ2-7; D call uncertain. The CDR3 runs to 13 residues. Trimming took off 3 bases at V and 3 bases at J, with 9 bases between the two ends. CDR3 sequence reads: CASSFFGFYEQYF. The CDR3 coding sequence is TGTGCCAGCAGTTTTTTTGGCTTCTACGAGCAGTACTTC.

The chain links TRBV4-1 to TRBJ1-4; D gene ambiguous. The V gene lost 4 bases and the J gene lost 0 bases, with 9 bases spanning the gap. The germline CDR1 and CDR2 sequences are MGHRA and YSYEKL. The CDR3 is made up of 15 amino acids. Written as DNA, the CDR3 is TGCGCCAGCAGCCTTTCTTCTGCAACTAATGAAAAACTGTTTTTT. Translated, it gives CASSLSSATNEKLFF.

V and J are TRBV9 and TRBJ1-5; TRBD1 matches at 9 bases. The CDR3 extends over 16 amino acids. The V gene end was trimmed by 4 bases and the J gene end by 4 bases; junction bases not matched to a gene: 9. CDR1 SGDLS and CDR2 YYNGEE come from the germline V gene. The CDR3 loop reads CASSSGWDRDNQPQHF. The CDR3 DNA follows: TGTGCCAGCAGCTCGGGTTGGGACAGGGATAATCAGCCCCAGCATTTT.

The V gene is TRBV5-1, the J gene TRBJ2-1; 10 bases agree with TRBD2. The CDR3 runs to 17 residues. CDR1 SGHRS and CDR2 YFSETQ come from the germline V gene. Trimming at V came to 6 bases and at J to 4 bases, leaving 13 bases not matched to a gene. Here the CDR3 DNA reads TGCGCCAGCATCTCCACCCCCGGGACTAGCGCTTACAATGAGCAGTTCTTC. Amino acid sequence: CASISTPGTSAYNEQFF. Filled out from reference TRBV5-1 and TRBJ2-1, the complete variable domain reads KAGVTQTPRYLIKTRGQQVTLSCSPISGHRSVSWYQQTPGQGLQFLFEYFSETQRNKGNFPGRFSGRQFSNSRSEMNVSTLELGDSALYLCASISTPGTSAYNEQFFGPGTRLTVL.